The 8 T cell receptor beta chains reported below all come from one sample, sequenced in a study of regulatory T cells in long-lasting Graves disease. Sequencing libraries for TCR beta were prepared with iRepertoire HTBI primers and Arm-PCR of CDR3 regions. From the multiplex PCR reads, TCRdb called clonotypes with MiXCR, one entry per CDR3 protein. The sample has hundreds of thousands of distinct CDR3 sequences; roughly a sixth are singletons. Regarding time point: newly diagnosed GD, antithyroid drugs for less than 3 months. Following extraction of RNA from PBMCs, that RNA was used to make the TCR library. This sample also belongs to another study, concerning T cells in Graves' hyperthyroidism and ophthalmopathy.

Sequencing was performed on peripheral blood mononuclear cells (PBMCs), taken at new diagnosis, from a patient treated with antithyroid drugs. The receptors were gathered from a man between 18 and 35 years old with Graves disease.

This clonotype was seen only a few times. The chain recombines TRBV27 with TRBJ1-6; TRBD1 might be the D (5 bases). CDR1 is MNHEY and CDR2 is SMNVEV in the germline V gene (reference sequence). Between the trimmed V and J ends, which lost 7 bases and 6 bases, there was a span of 16 bases. This CDR3 has 15 residues. The CDR3 sequence is CASTRFGAGNSPLHF. The CDR3 nucleotides are TGTGCCAGCACCCGGTTTGGGGCGGGTAATTCACCCCTCCACTTT.

This clonotype was seen ten or more times. The V call is TRBV10-3, the J call TRBJ2-1; 8 nucleotides agree with TRBD1. Germline V gene data show CDR1 as ENHRY and CDR2 as SYGVKD. CDR3 length: 15 residues. V lost 3 bases, J lost 2 bases, and 3 bases stayed unmatched. The CDR3: CAISDGDRPYNEQFF. The CDR3 region has the DNA TGTGCCATCAGTGACGGGGACAGGCCCTACAATGAGCAGTTCTTC.

A note on this clonotype: Germline and junction disagree at one end, which may indicate a read error. V usage is TRBV5-1 and J usage is TRBJ2-3; D unresolved. CDR3 length equals 11 residues. Germline loops: CDR1 SGHRS, CDR2 YFSETQ. The chain's CDR3 is CASTLTDTQYF. The CDR3 DNA reads as TGCGCCAGCACCTTGACAGATACGCAGTATTTT. Full variable domain (rest looked up from reference TRBV5-1 and TRBJ2-3): KAGVTQTPRYLIKTRGQQVTLSCSPISGHRSVSWYQQTPGQGLQFLFEYFSETQRNKGNFPGRFSGRQFSNSRSEMNVSTLELGDSALYLCASTLTDTQYFGPGTRLTVL.

This clonotype was counted only a few times. This chain joins TRBV11-1 and TRBJ1-1; D unresolved. CDR3 size: 15 residues. Germline-derived CDR1 and CDR2 are SGHAT and FQDESV (reference sequence). Deletions cut 0 bases from V and 5 bases from J, with 13 bases between. Here the CDR3 DNA reads TGTGCCAGCAGCTTAGCCTCTCGAGAGCAGACTGAAGCTTTCTTT. Translation: CASSLASREQTEAFF.

CDR3 sequence (DNA): TGTGCCAGCACCGACGGAGGGGGCAGCAAAAACATTCAGTACTTC. This translates into CASTDGGGSKNIQYF. The V and J genes are TRBV2 and TRBJ2-4, with D possibly being TRBD1 (7 bases). The CDR3 length is 15 residues. Trimming stripped 7 bases from V and 3 bases from J, with 16 bases between. CDR1 is SNHLY and CDR2 is FYNNEI in the germline V gene. The whole variable domain, filled in from reference TRBV2 and TRBJ2-4, reads EPEVTQTPSHQVTQMGQEVILRCVPISNHLYFYWYRQILGQKVEFLVSFYNNEISEKSEIFDDQFSVERPDGSNFTLKIRSTKLEDSAMYFCASTDGGGSKNIQYFGAGTRLSVL.

This clonotype was seen only a few times. The CDR3: CASSYSRGVADTQYF. DNA for the CDR3: TGTGCCAGCAGTTACTCGAGGGGGGTGGCAGATACGCAGTATTTT. The chain couples TRBV6-2 or TRBV6-3 to TRBJ2-3; D is tentatively TRBD1 or TRBD2 (6 bases each). Trimming took off 0 bases at V and 4 bases at J, with 11 bases between the two ends. Per the germline V gene, CDR1 is MNHEY and CDR2 is SVGEGT. This CDR3 is built from 15 residues.

This clonotype was picked up many times. This rearrangement joins TRBV5-1 to TRBJ2-3; D might be TRBD2 (5 bases). This CDR3 is built from 13 residues. The V gene lost 6 bases and the J gene lost 1 base, with 9 bases spanning the gap. The germline V gene encodes CDR1 SGHRS and CDR2 YFSETQ. CDR3 in amino acids: CASNTGGTDTQYF. The CDR3 coding sequence is TGCGCCAGCAATACCGGGGGCACAGATACGCAGTATTTT.

This clonotype was seen at least ten times. J is TRBJ2-7 and V is TRBV12-3 or TRBV12-4; D may be TRBD2 (5 bases). V was cut by 6 bases and J by 2 bases, with 14 bases left in between. CDR3 length: 14 amino acids. CDR3 sequence reads: CASRGSGWTYEQYF. In nucleotides, the CDR3 is TGTGCCAGCAGGGGCTCGGGGTGGACCTACGAGCAGTACTTC.